This record concerns one TCR beta chain sequence. Its antigen is unidentified. The CDR3 totals 11 residues. Germline CDR1 reads MNHNY; CDR2 reads SVGAGI (reference sequence). V was clipped by 6 bases and J by 2 bases, with 5 bases between them. These data are taken from a study of blood T cells in healthy people across ages. Together with a sample-barcoded 5' primer, a J-beta primer mix was included in a second PCR lasting roughly 6 to 12 cycles. Each cDNA molecule was tagged by a template-switch adaptor that had 12 random nucleotides. TCRdb re-called the 5' RACE reads through MiXCR, storing one row per CDR3 protein. The data hold 600,000 to 850,000 distinct CDR3 sequences, with around 40% observed a single time. Whole-study results and caveats: In long-lived donors, naive CD4+ cell counts and diversity exceeded those of aged donors. Shifts in expanded clonotypes may have been confounded by donor CMV status, which was unknown.

This clonotype was obtained from a woman aged 55-69 years in good health. The chain uses TRBV6-6 and TRBJ2-7, with no clear D. The sample consisted of blood. The CDR3 DNA sequence: TGTGCCAGCAGCTGGGCCTACGAGCAGTACTTC. Its translation: CASSWAYEQYF.